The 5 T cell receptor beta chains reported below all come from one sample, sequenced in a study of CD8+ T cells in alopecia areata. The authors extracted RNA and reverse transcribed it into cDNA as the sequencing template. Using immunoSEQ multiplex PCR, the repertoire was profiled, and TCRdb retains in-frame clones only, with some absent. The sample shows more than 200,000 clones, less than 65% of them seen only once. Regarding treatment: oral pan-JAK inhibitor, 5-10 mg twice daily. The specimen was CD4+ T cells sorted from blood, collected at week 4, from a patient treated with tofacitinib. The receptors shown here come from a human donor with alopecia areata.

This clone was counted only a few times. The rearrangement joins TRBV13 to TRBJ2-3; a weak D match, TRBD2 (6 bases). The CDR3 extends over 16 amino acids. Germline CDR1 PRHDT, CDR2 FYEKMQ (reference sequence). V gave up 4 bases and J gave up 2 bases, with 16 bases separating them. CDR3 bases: TGTGCCAGCAGCTCCGGAAGACTAGTACTCACAGATACGCAGTATTTT. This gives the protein CASSSGRLVLTDTQYF.

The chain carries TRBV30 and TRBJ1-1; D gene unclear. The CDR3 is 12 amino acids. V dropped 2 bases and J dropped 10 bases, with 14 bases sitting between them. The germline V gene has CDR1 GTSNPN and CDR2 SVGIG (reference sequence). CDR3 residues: CAWSSAYYTAFF. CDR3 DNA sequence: TGTGCCTGGAGTTCGGCTTACTACACAGCTTTCTTT.

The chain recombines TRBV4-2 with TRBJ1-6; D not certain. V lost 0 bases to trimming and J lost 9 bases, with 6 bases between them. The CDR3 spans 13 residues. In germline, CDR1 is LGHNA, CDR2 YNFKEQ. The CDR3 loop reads CASSQDVGSPLHF. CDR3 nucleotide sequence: TGTGCCAGCAGCCAAGACGTGGGTTCACCCCTCCACTTT.

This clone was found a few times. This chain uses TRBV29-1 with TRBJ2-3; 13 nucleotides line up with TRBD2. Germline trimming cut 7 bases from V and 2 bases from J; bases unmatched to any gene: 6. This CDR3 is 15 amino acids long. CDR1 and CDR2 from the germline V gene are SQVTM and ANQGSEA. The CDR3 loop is CSGSGTSGDTDTQYF. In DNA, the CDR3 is TGCAGCGGATCCGGGACTAGCGGGGACACAGATACGCAGTATTTT.

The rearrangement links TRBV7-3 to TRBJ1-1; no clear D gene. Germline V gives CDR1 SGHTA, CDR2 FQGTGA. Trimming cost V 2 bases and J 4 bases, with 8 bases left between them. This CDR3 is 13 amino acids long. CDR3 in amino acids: CASSLYGGTEAFF. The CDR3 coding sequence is TGTGCCAGCAGCTTATACGGAGGCACTGAAGCTTTCTTT. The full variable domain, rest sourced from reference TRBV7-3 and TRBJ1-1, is GAGVSQTPSNKVTEKGKYVELRCDPISGHTALYWYRQSLGQGPEFLIYFQGTGAADDSGLPNDRFFAVRPEGSVSTLKIQRTERGDSAVYLCASSLYGGTEAFFGQGTRLTVV.